A selection of T cell receptor beta chains follows, all from one sample in a study of OX40 agonist ivuxolimab in advanced cancers. Sequencing used immunoSEQ multiplex PCR; TCRdb keeps in-frame clones, though not all of them. This sample has around 34,000 clones, with more than 60% found just once. This specimen consisted of CD4+ or CD8+ T cells sorted from blood, obtained in a trial of the OX40 agonist ivuxolimab. The receptor source for this set is an adult with an advanced solid tumor such as melanoma, head and neck, liver or kidney cancer. CDR3s include the opening cysteine and the closing phenylalanine or tryptophan. The order of the fields is CDR3 DNA, CDR3 protein, clone size, CDR3 length, D gene, J gene, V gene. D genes are given only for firm matches. Size values are once, few and many counts, or a class for expanded clones, and some rows have none.

cdr3_nt: TGTGCCAGCAGCTTAATGACTAGCGGGGGGGCCGGTGAGCAGTTCTTC; cdr3_aa: CASSLMTSGGAGEQFF; clone_size: once; cdr3_length: 16; d_call: TRBD2; j_call: TRBJ2-1; v_call: TRBV7-6
cdr3_nt: TGTGCCAGCAGTGAAGGTGGGGCCAACGTCCTGACTTTC; cdr3_aa: CASSEGGANVLTF; clone_size: few; cdr3_length: 13; d_call: .; j_call: TRBJ2-6; v_call: TRBV6-1
cdr3_nt: TGTGCCAGCAGCACGGACAGACTAACTTCAAATGAGCAGTTCTTC; cdr3_aa: CASSTDRLTSNEQFF; clone_size: .; cdr3_length: 15; d_call: .; j_call: TRBJ2-1; v_call: TRBV7-9
cdr3_nt: TGTGCCTGGAGTGTAATTCAAGGATACGAGCAGTACTTC; cdr3_aa: CAWSVIQGYEQYF; clone_size: once; cdr3_length: 13; d_call: .; j_call: TRBJ2-7; v_call: TRBV30
cdr3_nt: TGTGCCAGCTCACCAGAGGGGGAGCAGTTCTTC; cdr3_aa: CASSPEGEQFF; clone_size: .; cdr3_length: 11; d_call: .; j_call: TRBJ2-1; v_call: TRBV18
cdr3_nt: TGTGCCAGCAGCTTAGGACCCCACGAAACGCAGTATTTT; cdr3_aa: CASSLGPHETQYF; clone_size: .; cdr3_length: 13; d_call: .; j_call: TRBJ2-3; v_call: TRBV7-2
cdr3_nt: TGTGCCAGCAGTTTTCGGCCTGGGGGGTACGAGCAGTACTTC; cdr3_aa: CASSFRPGGYEQYF; clone_size: .; cdr3_length: 14; d_call: .; j_call: TRBJ2-7; v_call: TRBV27
cdr3_nt: TGTGCCAGCAGCTTAAGCGGGAGCACAGATACGCAGTATTTT; cdr3_aa: CASSLSGSTDTQYF; clone_size: .; cdr3_length: 14; d_call: .; j_call: TRBJ2-3; v_call: TRBV7-3
cdr3_nt: TGCGCCAGCAGCTTAGGTAGGGATTCGGAGCAGTACTTC; cdr3_aa: CASSLGRDSEQYF; clone_size: .; cdr3_length: 13; d_call: .; j_call: TRBJ2-5; v_call: TRBV5-1
cdr3_nt: TGTGCCAGCTCACCAAGGGCGGAGACCCAGTACTTC; cdr3_aa: CASSPRAETQYF; clone_size: .; cdr3_length: 12; d_call: .; j_call: TRBJ2-5; v_call: TRBV18
cdr3_nt: TGTGCCACCTGGGGCCAGGGGGACGGAGAGACCCAGTACTTC; cdr3_aa: CATWGQGDGETQYF; clone_size: .; cdr3_length: 14; d_call: TRBD1; j_call: TRBJ2-5; v_call: TRBV15
cdr3_nt: TGTGCCACCAGCAGAGTAAGGGGAATAGGGCACGAGCAGTACTTC; cdr3_aa: CATSRVRGIGHEQYF; clone_size: once; cdr3_length: 15; d_call: .; j_call: TRBJ2-7; v_call: TRBV15
cdr3_nt: TGTGCCAGCAGTGTGCAGGACCTCACTGAAGCTTTCTTT; cdr3_aa: CASSVQDLTEAFF; clone_size: .; cdr3_length: 13; d_call: .; j_call: TRBJ1-1; v_call: TRBV25-1
cdr3_nt: TGTGCCAGCAGTTACTCGACCGGGAGGGCCCTCCACTTT; cdr3_aa: CASSYSTGRALHF; clone_size: .; cdr3_length: 13; d_call: .; j_call: TRBJ1-6; v_call: TRBV6-6
cdr3_nt: TGTGCCAGTAGTATAGGACCCGGGAACACTGAAGCTTTCTTT; cdr3_aa: CASSIGPGNTEAFF; clone_size: .; cdr3_length: 14; d_call: .; j_call: TRBJ1-1; v_call: TRBV19
cdr3_nt: TGTGCCAGCATCGAGGACAGAGCCCCCTATGGCTACACCTTC; cdr3_aa: CASIEDRAPYGYTF; clone_size: .; cdr3_length: 14; d_call: .; j_call: TRBJ1-2; v_call: TRBV28
cdr3_nt: TGTGCCAGCAGCGACGCGGGAGGGGGCTACACCTTC; cdr3_aa: CASSDAGGGYTF; clone_size: .; cdr3_length: 12; d_call: .; j_call: TRBJ1-2; v_call: TRBV9
cdr3_nt: TGTGCCAGCAGCTTATTCGTTAGCACAGATACGCAGTATTTT; cdr3_aa: CASSLFVSTDTQYF; clone_size: .; cdr3_length: 14; d_call: .; j_call: TRBJ2-3; v_call: TRBV5-6
cdr3_nt: TGCGCCAGCGGTAGGGGGACAGACTATGGCTACACCTTC; cdr3_aa: CASGRGTDYGYTF; clone_size: .; cdr3_length: 13; d_call: TRBD1; j_call: TRBJ1-2; v_call: TRBV10-2
cdr3_nt: TGTGCCAGCAGCGTAGAACCAGGCTTATCTCGCAATTCACCCCTCCACTTT; cdr3_aa: CASSVEPGLSRNSPLHF; clone_size: few; cdr3_length: 17; d_call: .; j_call: TRBJ1-6; v_call: TRBV9
cdr3_nt: TGTGCCAGCAGTGGGGGGGGGTTGGGAGATACGCAGTATTTT; cdr3_aa: CASSGGGLGDTQYF; clone_size: .; cdr3_length: 14; d_call: TRBD2; j_call: TRBJ2-3; v_call: TRBV25-1
cdr3_nt: TGTGCCAGCAGTTACAGTCGGGTGAACACTGAAGCTTTCTTT; cdr3_aa: CASSYSRVNTEAFF; clone_size: .; cdr3_length: 14; d_call: .; j_call: TRBJ1-1; v_call: TRBV6-5
cdr3_nt: TGTGCCAGCAGCGTCAGGGGGAACACTGAAGCTTTCTTT; cdr3_aa: CASSVRGNTEAFF; clone_size: .; cdr3_length: 13; d_call: .; j_call: TRBJ1-1; v_call: TRBV5-6
cdr3_nt: TGTGCCAGCTCACCCTCATGGGACAGACATAATGAGCAGTTCTTC; cdr3_aa: CASSPSWDRHNEQFF; clone_size: .; cdr3_length: 15; d_call: TRBD1; j_call: TRBJ2-1; v_call: TRBV18